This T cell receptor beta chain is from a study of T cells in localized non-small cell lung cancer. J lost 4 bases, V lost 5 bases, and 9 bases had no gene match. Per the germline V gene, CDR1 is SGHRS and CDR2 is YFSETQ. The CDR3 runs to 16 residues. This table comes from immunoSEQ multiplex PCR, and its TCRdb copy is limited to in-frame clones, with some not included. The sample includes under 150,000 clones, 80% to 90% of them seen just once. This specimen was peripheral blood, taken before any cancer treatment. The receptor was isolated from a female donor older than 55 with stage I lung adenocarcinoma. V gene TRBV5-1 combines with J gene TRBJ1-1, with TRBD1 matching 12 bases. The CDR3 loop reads CASSPEGTGGGTEAFF. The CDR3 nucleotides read TGCGCCAGCAGTCCGGAAGGGACAGGGGGCGGCACTGAAGCTTTCTTT.